The next 3 T cell receptor beta chains were all read from a single sample in a study of CD8 T cells in ankylosing spondylitis (dated by TCRdb to about 2017). What the study reported, not specific to this receptor: Blood from ankylosing spondylitis patients appeared to be characterized by a TCR beta motif composed of several highly homologous amino acid variants.

Antigen specificity for these receptors is unknown. Library prep was done by 5' RACE. This sample was sequenced with an Illumina HiSeq 2500. The raw public data were reprocessed by TCRdb itself: fastp quality trimming at Q25, MiXCR clonotype calling, in-frame beta chains only. Entries that share a CDR3 protein sequence are merged under the most common genes and DNA. The sample includes hundreds of thousands of distinct CDR3 sequences, with about 13% observed a single time. The top ten constitute around 6.8% of the sample. Sample: blood, either unsorted or a sorted T cell fraction (not recorded which). These receptors were taken from a male donor with ankylosing spondylitis.

The gene calls are TRBV5-1 and TRBJ2-7, with a tentative D call TRBD1 (6 bases). In germline, CDR1 is SGHRS, CDR2 YFSETQ. The CDR3 covers 15 residues. The ends were cut back, 3 bases at V and 4 bases at J, with 17 bases in the middle. As DNA, the CDR3 is TGCGCCAGCAGCTCGACACCATCGACAGGTTACGAGCAGTACTTC. As protein: CASSSTPSTGYEQYF.

This clonotype was recorded a few times. The chain carries TRBV20-1 and TRBJ1-1; D may be TRBD1 (6 bases). The V end was cut by 7 bases, the J end by 1 base, with 10 bases between. CDR3 length equals 12 residues. Germline CDR1 reads DFQATT; CDR2 reads SNEGSKA (reference sequence). CDR3 bases: TGCAGTGTCCCGGACAGGAACACTGAAGCTTTCTTT. Translation gives CSVPDRNTEAFF.

This clonotype has a count of ten or more. This chain links TRBV4-2 with TRBJ1-5; 7 bases fit TRBD1. The V segment lost 2 bases and the J segment 3 bases; nucleotides outside the gene matches: 4. CDR1 is LGHNA and CDR2 is YNFKEQ in the germline V gene. This CDR3 has 15 amino acids. The CDR3 region has the DNA TGTGCCAGCAGCCAACGACAGGGCCTCAATCAGCCCCAGCATTTT. This gives the protein CASSQRQGLNQPQHF.